The following is a T cell receptor beta chain sequence with its context. The length of the CDR3 is 17 residues. The V and J ends lost 3 bases and 4 bases, in that order; junction bases with no gene match: 12. Germline lookup yields CDR1 MDHEN and CDR2 SYDVKM. This record comes from a study of shared clonotypes between healthy human individuals. Libraries were prepared by immunoSEQ multiplex PCR; TCRdb keeps only in-frame clonotypes and omits some of them. The repertoire holds roughly 2.4 million clones, with around 95% as singletons. The sample was naive CD4+ T cells sorted from blood. Subset in this sample: CD45RA+ positively selected. This clonotype was sampled from a man aged 18 to 35 in good health. The rearrangement uses TRBV28 and TRBJ1-2, with 9 bases aligning to TRBD1. DNA for the CDR3: TGTGCCAGCAGTTTGGGTACAGGGGGCGGGTACGGCTATGGCTACACCTTC. Amino acid sequence: CASSLGTGGGYGYGYTF.